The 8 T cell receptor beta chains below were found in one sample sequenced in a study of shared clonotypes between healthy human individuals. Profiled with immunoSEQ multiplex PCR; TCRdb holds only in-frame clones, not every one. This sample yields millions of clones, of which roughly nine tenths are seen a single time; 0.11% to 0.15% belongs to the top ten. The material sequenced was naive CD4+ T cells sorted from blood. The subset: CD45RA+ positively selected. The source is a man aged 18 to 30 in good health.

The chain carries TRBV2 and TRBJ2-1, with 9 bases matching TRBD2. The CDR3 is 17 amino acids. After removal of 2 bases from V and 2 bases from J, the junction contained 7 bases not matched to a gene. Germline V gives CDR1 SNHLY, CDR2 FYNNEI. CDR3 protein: CASSELRLAGPYNEQFF. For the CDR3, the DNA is TGTGCCAGCAGTGAACTCCGCCTAGCGGGGCCCTACAATGAGCAGTTCTTC.

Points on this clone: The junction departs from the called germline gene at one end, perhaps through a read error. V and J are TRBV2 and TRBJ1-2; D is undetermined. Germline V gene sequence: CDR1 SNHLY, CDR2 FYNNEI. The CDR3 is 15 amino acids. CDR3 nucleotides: TGTGCCAGCAGTGAATTGTCTTCAGCTAACTATGACTACACCTTC. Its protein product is CASSELSSANYDYTF.

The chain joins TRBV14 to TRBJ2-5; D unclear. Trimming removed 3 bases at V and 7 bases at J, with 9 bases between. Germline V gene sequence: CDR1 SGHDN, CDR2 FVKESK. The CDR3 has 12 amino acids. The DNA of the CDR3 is TGTGCCAGCAGCCAGGGCTTGGGGACCCAGTACTTC. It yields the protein CASSQGLGTQYF. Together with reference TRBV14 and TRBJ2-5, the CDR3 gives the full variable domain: EAGVTQFPSHSVIEKGQTVTLRCDPISGHDNLYWYRRVMGKEIKFLLHFVKESKQDESGMPNNRFLAERTGGTYSTLKVQPAELEDSGVYFCASSQGLGTQYFGPGTRLLVL.

The CDR3 loop is CASSSMGGSVYEQYF. CDR3 bases: TGTGCCAGCAGCTCCATGGGGGGGTCTGTTTACGAGCAGTACTTC. The chain employs TRBV5-6 and TRBJ2-7; 7 bases fit TRBD2. The germline V gene has CDR1 SGHDT and CDR2 YYEEEE. CDR3 length: 15 amino acids. J gave up 4 bases and V 3 bases, and 10 bases lay outside the gene matches.

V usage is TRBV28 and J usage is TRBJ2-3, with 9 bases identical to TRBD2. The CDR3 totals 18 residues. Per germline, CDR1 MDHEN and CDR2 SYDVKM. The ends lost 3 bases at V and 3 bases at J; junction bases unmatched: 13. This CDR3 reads CASSFSDWTSVVTDTQYF. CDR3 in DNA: TGTGCCAGCAGTTTCTCCGACTGGACTAGCGTCGTAACAGATACGCAGTATTTT. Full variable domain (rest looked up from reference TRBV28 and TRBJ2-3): DVKVTQSSRYLVKRTGEKVFLECVQDMDHENMFWYRQDPGLGLRLIYFSYDVKMKEKGDIPEGYSVSREKKERFSLILESASTNQTSMYLCASSFSDWTSVVTDTQYFGPGTRLTVL.

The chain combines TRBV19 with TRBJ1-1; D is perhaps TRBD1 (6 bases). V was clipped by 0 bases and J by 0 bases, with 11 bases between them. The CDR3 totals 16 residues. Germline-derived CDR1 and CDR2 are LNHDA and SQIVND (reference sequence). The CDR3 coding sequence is TGTGCCAGTAGTATAGATCCCAGGGGTATGAACACTGAAGCTTTCTTT. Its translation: CASSIDPRGMNTEAFF.

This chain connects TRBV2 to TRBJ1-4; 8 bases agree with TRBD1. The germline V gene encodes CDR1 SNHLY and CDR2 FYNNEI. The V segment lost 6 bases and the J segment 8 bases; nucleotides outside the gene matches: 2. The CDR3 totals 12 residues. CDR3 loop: CASRTGEEKLFF. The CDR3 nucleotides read TGTGCCAGCAGGACAGGGGAAGAAAAACTGTTTTTT.

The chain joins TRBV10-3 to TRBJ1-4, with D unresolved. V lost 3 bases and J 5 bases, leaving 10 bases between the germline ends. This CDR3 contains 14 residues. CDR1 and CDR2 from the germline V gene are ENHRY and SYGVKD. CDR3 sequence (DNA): TGTGCCATCAGTGAAGGACCTCCCAATGAAAAACTGTTTTTT. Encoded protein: CAISEGPPNEKLFF.